This record looks at one T cell receptor (beta chain) sequence and its context. The antigen is unknown. The data belong to a study of cytomegalovirus exposure and HLA in healthy donors. Amplification used 60 Vbeta primers and 13 Jbeta primers. Generated by immunoSEQ multiplex PCR, the TCRdb table keeps only in-frame clones and is missing some. The sample records more than 110,000 clones, roughly four fifths being singletons. Findings of the study overall: In a later analysis, a genetic analysis reported fewer productive-TCR N-insertions in an Asian-associated ancestry cluster than the cohort average. A missense DCLRE1C variant was associated with V- and J-gene trimming of TCR beta chains in a later analysis, and an independent cohort replicated the association.

The receptor's source is a human donor in good health. What was sequenced was PBMCs.

In DNA, the CDR3 is TGTGCCAGCAGTGGCCGCCCATGGGAGACAGGGGAGAACTATGGCTACACCTTC. This gives the protein CASSGRPWETGENYGYTF. The gene calls are TRBV2 and TRBJ1-2; TRBD1 matches at 8 bases. The J segment lost 2 bases and the V segment lost 4 bases, leaving 15 bases of the junction unmatched. Germline CDR1 reads SNHLY; CDR2 reads FYNNEI. This CDR3 is 18 amino acids long.